This passage covers 25 T cell receptor beta chains from one sample sequenced in a study of control samples from healthy donors and cancer patients. TCRdb's table, derived via immunoSEQ multiplex PCR, lists solely in-frame clones and lacks some. The sample lists around 130,000 clones, about 88% seen once, with around 3% in the top ten. Sample: blood. These receptors originate from a man over 45 in good health.

This chain joins TRBV5-1 and TRBJ1-6; a possible D gene is TRBD1 (5 bases). The CDR3 is 14 residues long. Germline CDR1 reads SGHRS; CDR2 reads YFSETQ. Trimming removed 5 bases at V and 7 bases at J, with 13 bases between. For the CDR3, the DNA is TGCGCCAGCAGGAGGGGCGCAGAGAATTCACCCCTCCACTTT. Translating gives CASRRGAENSPLHF.

The chain uses TRBV7-2 and TRBJ2-1; D gene ambiguous. Deletions cut 4 bases from V and 4 bases from J, with 5 bases between. CDR3 length equals 12 residues. From germline, CDR1 is SGHTA and CDR2 FQGNSA. In nucleotides, the CDR3 is TGTGCCAGCAGCTCCCGTTACAATGAGCAGTTCTTC. This encodes CASSSRYNEQFF. Supplemented by reference TRBV7-2 and TRBJ2-1, the full variable domain reads GAGVSQSPSNKVTEKGKDVELRCDPISGHTALYWYRQSLGQGLEFLIYFQGNSAPDKSGLPSDRFSAERTGGSVSTLTIQRTQQEDSAVYLCASSSRYNEQFFGPGTRLTVL.

The rearrangement joins TRBV14 to TRBJ1-1; D is unresolved. V was shortened by 5 bases and J by 2 bases, with 18 bases between the two germline ends. The germline CDR1 and CDR2 sequences are SGHDN and FVKESK. The CDR3 runs to 16 residues. DNA for the CDR3: TGTGCCAGCAGCTCCATCTCCGGAACAGCAAACACTGAAGCTTTCTTT. The encoded protein is CASSSISGTANTEAFF.

The J gene is TRBJ2-2, the V gene TRBV4-1; D possibly uses TRBD1 or TRBD2 (5 bases each). In germline, CDR1 is MGHRA, CDR2 YSYEKL. The CDR3 consists of 15 residues. V was pared by 3 bases and J by 7 bases, with 15 bases between. The CDR3 loop is CASSHRDRQGGELFF. The CDR3 DNA is TGCGCCAGCAGCCACCGGGACCGGCAGGGCGGGGAGCTGTTTTTT.

This chain joins TRBV11-1 and TRBJ2-1; maybe TRBD2 (5 bases). V gave up 0 bases and J gave up 4 bases, with 16 bases separating them. The CDR3 totals 17 residues. The germline CDR1 and CDR2 sequences are SGHAT and FQDESV (reference sequence). DNA of the CDR3: TGTGCCAGCAGCTTAGCGCCGGCTAGCAGACAATACAATGAGCAGTTCTTC. Protein sequence: CASSLAPASRQYNEQFF.

The chain has TRBV7-6 and TRBJ2-7; no firm D call. V lost 1 base, J lost 6 bases, and 4 bases lay in between. The CDR3 is 11 residues long. CDR1 SGHVS and CDR2 FNYEAQ come from the germline V gene. Written as DNA, the CDR3 is TGTGCCAGCAGCTTAGACACCGAGCAGTACTTC. Protein product: CASSLDTEQYF.

The rearrangement links TRBV7-8 to TRBJ1-2; possible D gene TRBD1, 5 bases. Germline assignment: CDR1 SGHVS and CDR2 FQNEAQ. The V end was cut by 1 base, the J end by 7 bases, with 10 bases between. The CDR3 is made up of 13 amino acids. The CDR3 bases are TGTGCCAGCAGCTTAGGGGGCTGGGGTGGCTACACCTTC. This translates into CASSLGGWGGYTF.

The chain links TRBV7-9 to TRBJ2-5; maybe TRBD1 (5 bases). The CDR3 length is 14 residues. In germline, CDR1 is SEHNR, CDR2 FQNEAQ (reference sequence). The germline V and J ends were trimmed by 4 bases and 2 bases, with 11 bases remaining between them. CDR3 bases: TGTGCCAGCAGCTCCCCACAGGAGCAAGAGACCCAGTACTTC. This encodes CASSSPQEQETQYF.

V gene TRBV6-5 combines with J gene TRBJ2-1; 7 positions match TRBD1. The CDR3 has 14 residues. J lost 5 bases, V lost 6 bases, and 7 bases had no gene match. Germline V gene lookup returns CDR1 MNHEY and CDR2 SVGAGI. CDR3 in DNA: TGTGCCAGCAGCCGACAGGGAAGAAACAATGAGCAGTTCTTC. It yields the protein CASSRQGRNNEQFF.

V is TRBV5-1 and J is TRBJ1-3; D gene uncertain. The CDR3 runs to 13 residues. V was cut by 0 bases and J by 3 bases, with 4 bases left in between. Per germline, CDR1 SGHRS and CDR2 YFSETQ. CDR3 nucleotides: TGCGCCAGCAGCTTGGCTATTGGAAACACCATATATTTT. Translated, it gives CASSLAIGNTIYF.

This clone was counted only a few times. V usage is TRBV6-5 and J usage is TRBJ2-7; D gene uncertain. The CDR3 consists of 10 residues. The V end was cut by 8 bases, the J end by 4 bases, with 6 bases between. Germline CDR1 and CDR2: MNHEY and SVGAGI. CDR3 coding DNA: TGTGCCAGCGAGAATTACGAGCAGTACTTC. It encodes CASENYEQYF.

This sequence joins TRBV24-1 and TRBJ2-2; the match to TRBD1 covers 7 bases. The germline V gene has CDR1 KGHDR and CDR2 SFDVKD. V was pared by 7 bases and J by 2 bases, with 6 bases of the junction left unmatched. The length of the CDR3 is 15 residues. CDR3 in DNA: TGTGCCACCAGGCCACAGGGGATAAACACCGGGGAGCTGTTTTTT. Protein product: CATRPQGINTGELFF.

This clone was seen once. V is TRBV30 and J is TRBJ2-1; maybe TRBD2 (7 bases). Trimming took off 0 bases at V and 15 bases at J, with 15 bases between the two ends. The CDR3 is 12 amino acids. In germline, CDR1 is GTSNPN, CDR2 SVGIG (reference sequence). The CDR3 reads CAWSVPRGGLFF. CDR3 DNA: TGTGCCTGGAGTGTACCGAGGGGGGGCCTGTTCTTC.

The chain links TRBV29-1 to TRBJ2-7, with a tentative D call TRBD2 (6 bases). The CDR3 is 12 residues long. CDR1 is SQVTM, CDR2 ANQGSEA, per germline. Trimming left V 7 bases short and J 2 bases short, with 12 bases between. The chain's CDR3 is CSGGDSTYEQYF. DNA of the CDR3: TGCAGCGGTGGGGACTCAACCTACGAGCAGTACTTC.

This rearrangement joins TRBV7-9 to TRBJ2-7; D perhaps matches TRBD1 (6 bases). V was pared by 5 bases and J by 9 bases, with 29 bases between. CDR1 and CDR2 from the germline V gene are SEHNR and FQNEAQ (reference sequence). This CDR3 comprises 17 residues. CDR3 nucleotides: TGTGCCAGCAGCCCAACGTACATCCCTACCGGGACAAAAGGGCAGTACTTC. Translated: CASSPTYIPTGTKGQYF. Based on the CDR3 plus reference TRBV7-9 and TRBJ2-7, the full variable domain is DTGVSQNPRHKITKRGQNVTFRCDPISEHNRLYWYRQTLGQGPEFLTYFQNEAQLEKSRLLSDRFSAERPKGSFSTLEIQRTEQGDSAMYLCASSPTYIPTGTKGQYFGPGTRLTVT.

The genes are TRBV5-1 and TRBJ2-7; D gene unclear. Trimming pared 0 bases from V and 7 bases from J, leaving 17 bases between. Germline lookup yields CDR1 SGHRS and CDR2 YFSETQ. The CDR3 length is 15 residues. The CDR3 loop reads CASSLGPTLGREQYF. The CDR3 bases are TGCGCCAGCAGCTTGGGACCCACACTCGGAAGGGAGCAGTACTTC.

The chain links TRBV2 to TRBJ1-1; D is possibly TRBD1 (5 bases). The CDR3 covers 11 residues. V was clipped by 10 bases and J by 4 bases, with 10 bases between them. Germline assignment: CDR1 SNHLY and CDR2 FYNNEI. The CDR3 nucleotides are TGTGCCACCAGGAGGGGCACTGAAGCTTTCTTT. Protein product: CATRRGTEAFF.

The genes are TRBV18 and TRBJ2-7, with no clear D. The CDR3 spans 18 residues. Trimming took 2 bases from V and 0 from J, leaving 20 bases between them. The germline V gene has CDR1 KGHSH and CDR2 LQKENI. CDR3 amino acids: CASSPSGGSATNSYEQYF. In nucleotides, the CDR3 is TGTGCCAGCTCACCAAGTGGCGGCTCCGCTACAAACTCCTACGAGCAGTACTTC.

The chain joins TRBV18 to TRBJ1-1; D gene uncertain. This CDR3 has 15 amino acids. Germline V CDR1 and CDR2: KGHSH, LQKENI. The V end lost 3 bases, the J end lost 4 bases, and 15 bases lay between the germline ends. For the CDR3, the DNA is TGTGCCAGCTCACCCATTTCCAGGCCCAGCACTGAAGCTTTCTTT. Encoded protein: CASSPISRPSTEAFF.

The V and J genes are TRBV3-1 (or the pseudogene TRBV3-2) and TRBJ2-7; 9 bases line up with TRBD2. After removal of 1 base from V and 2 bases from J, the junction contained 9 bases not matched to a gene. The CDR3 is made up of 17 amino acids. Per the germline V gene, CDR1 is LGHDT and CDR2 is YNNKEL (reference sequence). The CDR3 DNA reads as TGTGCCAGCAGCCAAGGGTGGGCTAGCGGGAACACCTACGAGCAGTACTTC. This encodes CASSQGWASGNTYEQYF.

This chain connects TRBV19 to TRBJ2-5, with 9 bases aligning to TRBD2. From germline, CDR1 is LNHDA and CDR2 SQIVND (reference sequence). CDR3 length: 16 residues. V lost 6 bases, J lost 3 bases, and 11 bases stayed unmatched. This chain's CDR3 is CASRPGGAGGKETQYF. DNA of the CDR3: TGTGCCAGTAGACCCGGAGGGGCGGGGGGGAAAGAGACCCAGTACTTC.

In its sample, this clone was seen a few times. This rearrangement joins TRBV2 to TRBJ1-1; 9 nucleotides agree with TRBD1. Per the germline V gene, CDR1 is SNHLY and CDR2 is FYNNEI. The CDR3 sequence is 15 residues long. With 5 bases clipped from V and 3 bases from J, the junction kept 7 bases outside the gene matches. The CDR3 loop is CASSTLGQGYTEAFF. CDR3 in DNA: TGTGCCAGCAGTACGTTAGGACAGGGGTACACTGAAGCTTTCTTT. The full variable domain, rest sourced from reference TRBV2 and TRBJ1-1, is EPEVTQTPSHQVTQMGQEVILRCVPISNHLYFYWYRQILGQKVEFLVSFYNNEISEKSEIFDDQFSVERPDGSNFTLKIRSTKLEDSAMYFCASSTLGQGYTEAFFGQGTRLTVV.

This chain joins TRBV19 and TRBJ1-2; 7 bases are a match to TRBD1. J gave up 2 bases and V 5 bases, and 5 bases lay outside the gene matches. The germline V gene encodes CDR1 LNHDA and CDR2 SQIVND (reference sequence). The CDR3 sequence is 14 residues long. The CDR3 sequence: CASSWDSVNYGYTF. The CDR3 DNA reads TGTGCCAGTAGTTGGGACAGCGTCAACTATGGCTACACCTTC.

The CDR3 region is CASSKPGGSDTDTQYF. CDR3 nucleotides: TGTGCCAGCAGCAAGCCCGGGGGGTCGGACACAGATACGCAGTATTTT. This rearrangement joins TRBV21-1 to TRBJ2-3; no check of the table's D call, TRBD2, against the DNA was made. TRBV21-1 is assigned pseudogene status. There are 16 residues in the CDR3.

This sequence joins TRBV11-3 and TRBJ2-5; D remains unclear. The germline gives CDR1 SGHNT, CDR2 YENEEA. This CDR3 contains 12 residues. V lost 0 bases and J lost 5, with 4 bases in between. Written as DNA, the CDR3 is TGTGCCAGCAGCTTAGAAGGGGAGACCCAGTACTTC. Its protein is CASSLEGETQYF. Using reference TRBV11-3 and TRBJ2-5 for the parts outside the CDR3, the full variable domain is EAGVVQSPRYKIIEKKQPVAFWCNPISGHNTLYWYLQNLGQGPELLIRYENEEAVDDSQLPKDRFSAERLKGVDSTLKIQPAELGDSAVYLCASSLEGETQYFGPGTRLLVL.